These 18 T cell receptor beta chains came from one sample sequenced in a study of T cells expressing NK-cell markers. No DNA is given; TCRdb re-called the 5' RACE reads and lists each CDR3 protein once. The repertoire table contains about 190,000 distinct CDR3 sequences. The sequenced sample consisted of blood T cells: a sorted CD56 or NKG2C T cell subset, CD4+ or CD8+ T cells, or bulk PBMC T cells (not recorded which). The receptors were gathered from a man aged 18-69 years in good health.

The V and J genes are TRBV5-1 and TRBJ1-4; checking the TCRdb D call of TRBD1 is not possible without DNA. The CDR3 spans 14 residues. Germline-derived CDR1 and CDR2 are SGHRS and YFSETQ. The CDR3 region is CASRPGQENEKLFF.

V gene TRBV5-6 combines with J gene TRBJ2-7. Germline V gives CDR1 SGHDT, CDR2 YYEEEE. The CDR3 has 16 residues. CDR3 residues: CASSLGSGGTGTEQYF.

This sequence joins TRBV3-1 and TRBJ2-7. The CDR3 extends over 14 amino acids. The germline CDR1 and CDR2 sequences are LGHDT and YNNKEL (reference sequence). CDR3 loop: CASSDQNSNYEQYF.

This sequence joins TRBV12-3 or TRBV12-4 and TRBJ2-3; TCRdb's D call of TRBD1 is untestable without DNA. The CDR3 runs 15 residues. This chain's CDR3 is CASSFGISLTDTQYF.

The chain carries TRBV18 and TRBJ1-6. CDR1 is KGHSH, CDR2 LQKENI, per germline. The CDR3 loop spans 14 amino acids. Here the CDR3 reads CASSPGSSGSPLHF.

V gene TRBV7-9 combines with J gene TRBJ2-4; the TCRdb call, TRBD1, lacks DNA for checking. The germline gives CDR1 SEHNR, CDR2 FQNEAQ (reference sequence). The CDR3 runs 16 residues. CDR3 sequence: CASSPSGDRAKNIQYF.

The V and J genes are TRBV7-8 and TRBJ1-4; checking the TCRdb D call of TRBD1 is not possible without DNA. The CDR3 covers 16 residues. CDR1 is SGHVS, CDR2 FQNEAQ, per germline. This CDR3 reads CASSLAGGWSNEKLFF. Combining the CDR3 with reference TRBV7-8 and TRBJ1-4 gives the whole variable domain GAGVSQSPRYKVAKRGQDVALRCDPISGHVSLFWYQQALGQGPEFLTYFQNEAQLDKSGLPSDRFFAERPEGSVSTLKIQRTQQEDSAVYLCASSLAGGWSNEKLFFGSGTQLSVL.

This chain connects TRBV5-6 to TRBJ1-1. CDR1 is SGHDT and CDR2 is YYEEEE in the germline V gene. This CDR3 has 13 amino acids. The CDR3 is CASRYGTSGRAFF.

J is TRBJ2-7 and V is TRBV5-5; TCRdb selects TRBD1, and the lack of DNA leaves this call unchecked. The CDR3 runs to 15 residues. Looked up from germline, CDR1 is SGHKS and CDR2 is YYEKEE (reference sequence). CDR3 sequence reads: CASSLDRDRGHEQYF.

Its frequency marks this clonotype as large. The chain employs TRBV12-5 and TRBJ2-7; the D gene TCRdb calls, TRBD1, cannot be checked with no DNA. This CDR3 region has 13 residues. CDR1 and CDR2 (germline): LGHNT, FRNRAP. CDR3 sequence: CASGRGSAYEQYF.

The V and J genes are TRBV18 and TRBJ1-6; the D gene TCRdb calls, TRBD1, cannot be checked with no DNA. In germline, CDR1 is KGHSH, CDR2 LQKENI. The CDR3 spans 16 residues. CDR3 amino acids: CASSPMWGPYNSPLHF. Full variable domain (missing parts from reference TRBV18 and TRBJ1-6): NAGVMQNPRHLVRRRGQEARLRCSPMKGHSHVYWYRQLPEEGLKFMVYLQKENIIDESGMPKERFSAEFPKEGPSILRIQQVVRGDSAAYFCASSPMWGPYNSPLHFGNGTRLTVT.

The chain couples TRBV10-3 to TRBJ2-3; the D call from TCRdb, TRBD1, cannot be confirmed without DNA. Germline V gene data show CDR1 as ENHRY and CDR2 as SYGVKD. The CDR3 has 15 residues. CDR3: CAISEGGAGTDTQYF.

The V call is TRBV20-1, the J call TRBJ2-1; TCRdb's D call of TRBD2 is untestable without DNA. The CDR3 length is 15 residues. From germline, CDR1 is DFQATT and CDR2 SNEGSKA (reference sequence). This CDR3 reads CSARDYPLGAGEQFF.

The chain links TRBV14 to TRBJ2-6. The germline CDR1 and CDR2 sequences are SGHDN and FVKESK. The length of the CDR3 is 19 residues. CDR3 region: CASSQFDPGHSSGANVLTF.

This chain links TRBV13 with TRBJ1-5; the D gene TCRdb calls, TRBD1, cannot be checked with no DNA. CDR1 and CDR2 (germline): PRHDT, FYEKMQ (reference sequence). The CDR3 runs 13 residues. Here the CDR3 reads CASSYRVNQPQHF. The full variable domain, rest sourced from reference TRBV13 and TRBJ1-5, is AAGVIQSPRHLIKEKRETATLKCYPIPRHDTVYWYQQGPGQDPQFLISFYEKMQSDKGSIPDRFSAQQFSDYHSELNMSSLELGDSALYFCASSYRVNQPQHFGDGTRLSIL.

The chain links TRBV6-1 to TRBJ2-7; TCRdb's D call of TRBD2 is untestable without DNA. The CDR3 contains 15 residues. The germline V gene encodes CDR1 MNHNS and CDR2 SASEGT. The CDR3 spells CASSPQVGLRSEQYF.

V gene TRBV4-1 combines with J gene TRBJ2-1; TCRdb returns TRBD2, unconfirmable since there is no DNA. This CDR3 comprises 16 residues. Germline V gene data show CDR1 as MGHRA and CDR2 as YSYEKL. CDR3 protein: CASSPLTSGGADEQFF.

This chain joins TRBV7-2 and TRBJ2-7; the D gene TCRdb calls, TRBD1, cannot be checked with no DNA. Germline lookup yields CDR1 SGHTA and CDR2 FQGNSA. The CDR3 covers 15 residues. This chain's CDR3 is CASSLGSQGYYEQYF.